This TCR beta chain was identified in a study of T cell changes during pregnancy in multiple sclerosis. Trimming took off 5 bases at V and 0 bases at J, with 11 bases between the two ends. The germline gives CDR1 LNHDA, CDR2 SQIVND (reference sequence). The CDR3 is 15 amino acids. Clones were sequenced by immunoSEQ multiplex PCR, and TCRdb holds only the in-frame ones, with some missing. The data show 39,000 or so clones, around 92% seen once. Here the sequenced sample was CD8+ T cells from peripheral blood mononuclear cells, taken in the third trimester of pregnancy. This TCR was recovered from a female donor with multiple sclerosis, enrolled in a pregnancy study. V usage is TRBV19 and J usage is TRBJ2-1; D perhaps matches TRBD1 (6 bases). The CDR3 coding sequence is TGTGCCAGTAGTGGGGGCAGCAACTCCTACAATGAGCAGTTCTTC. Translated, it gives CASSGGSNSYNEQFF.